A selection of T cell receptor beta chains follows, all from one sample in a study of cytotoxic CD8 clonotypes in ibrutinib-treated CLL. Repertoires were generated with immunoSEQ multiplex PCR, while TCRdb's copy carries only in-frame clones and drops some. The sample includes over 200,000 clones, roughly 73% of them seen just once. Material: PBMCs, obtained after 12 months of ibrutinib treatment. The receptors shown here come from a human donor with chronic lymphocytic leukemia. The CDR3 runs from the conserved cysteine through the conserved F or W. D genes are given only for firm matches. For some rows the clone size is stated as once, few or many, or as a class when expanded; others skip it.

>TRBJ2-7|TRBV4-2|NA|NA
CASSQEGPHSRGPSYEQYF
TGTGCCAGCAGCCAAGAAGGGCCCCACAGCCGGGGCCCGTCCTACGAGCAGTACTTC
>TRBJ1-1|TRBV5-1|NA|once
CASSWGGTDNTEAFF
TGCGCCAGCAGCTGGGGAGGTACAGATAACACTGAAGCTTTCTTT
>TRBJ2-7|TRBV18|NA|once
CASSPSPSSYEQYF
TGTGCCAGCTCACCATCCCCGAGCTCCTACGAGCAGTACTTC
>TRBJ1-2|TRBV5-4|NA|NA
CASSWGISGSYGYTF
TGTGCCAGCAGCTGGGGAATTTCAGGGAGCTATGGCTACACCTTC
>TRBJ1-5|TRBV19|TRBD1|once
CASTRRGTADGQPQHF
TGTGCCAGTACCCGGAGGGGGACAGCCGATGGTCAGCCCCAGCATTTT
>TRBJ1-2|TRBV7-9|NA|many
CASSIFPGQDSYGYTF
TGTGCCAGCAGCATCTTTCCGGGACAAGATTCCTATGGCTACACCTTC
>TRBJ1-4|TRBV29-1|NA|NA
CSVGTVLSEKLFF
TGCAGCGTTGGAACAGTTTTGAGTGAAAAACTGTTTTTT
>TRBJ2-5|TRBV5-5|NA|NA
CASSEQGRRETQYF
TGTGCCAGCAGCGAACAGGGGAGGAGAGAGACCCAGTACTTC
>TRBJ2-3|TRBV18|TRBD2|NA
CASSPLSTSGGSTDTQYF
TGTGCCAGCTCACCACTGTCCACTAGCGGGGGTAGCACAGATACGCAGTATTTT
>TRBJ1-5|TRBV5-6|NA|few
CASSPRGPGRPQHF
TGTGCCAGCAGCCCCCGTGGCCCCGGGAGGCCCCAGCATTTT
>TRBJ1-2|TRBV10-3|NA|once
CAISRPPGYTF
TGTGCCATCAGTCGCCCCCCTGGCTACACCTTC
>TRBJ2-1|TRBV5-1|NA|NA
CASSSGLVWNEQFF
TGCGCCAGCAGCTCAGGACTGGTTTGGAATGAGCAGTTCTTC
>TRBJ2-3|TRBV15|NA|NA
CATSREYSFTDTQYF
TGTGCCACCAGCAGAGAGTATTCGTTCACAGATACGCAGTATTTT
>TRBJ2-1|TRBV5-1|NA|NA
CASSPSRGWNEQFF
TGCGCCAGCAGCCCCTCTAGGGGCTGGAATGAGCAGTTCTTC
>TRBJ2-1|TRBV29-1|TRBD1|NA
CSVALSLGGHEQFF
TGCAGCGTTGCATTGAGTTTAGGGGGCCATGAGCAGTTCTTC
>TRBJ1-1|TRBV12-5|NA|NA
CASGLTHTEAFF
TGTGCTAGTGGTTTAACCCACACTGAAGCTTTCTTT
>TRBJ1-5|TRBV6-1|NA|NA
CASSEFARNYQPQHF
TGTGCCAGCAGTGAATTTGCCAGGAACTATCAGCCCCAGCATTTT
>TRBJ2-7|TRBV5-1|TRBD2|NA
CASSLVSGGPLREQYF
TGCGCCAGCAGCTTGGTATCGGGGGGGCCACTGCGCGAGCAGTACTTC
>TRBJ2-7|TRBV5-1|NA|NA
CASSLLVGPSYEQYF
TGCGCCAGCAGCTTGTTGGTAGGTCCTTCCTACGAGCAGTACTTC
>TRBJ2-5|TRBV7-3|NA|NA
CASSSGTFPAETQYF
TGTGCCAGCAGCTCCGGGACCTTCCCTGCGGAGACCCAGTACTTC
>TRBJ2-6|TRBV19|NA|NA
CASSFRQVSGANVLTF
TGTGCCAGTAGTTTCCGACAGGTCTCTGGGGCCAACGTCCTGACTTTC
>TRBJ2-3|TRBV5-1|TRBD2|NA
CASSPGLAGARGTDTQYF
TGCGCCAGCAGCCCTGGACTAGCGGGGGCTCGCGGCACAGATACGCAGTATTTT
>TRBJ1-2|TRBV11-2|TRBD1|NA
CASSFNRGGYGYTF
TGTGCCAGCAGCTTTAACAGGGGAGGCTATGGCTACACCTTC
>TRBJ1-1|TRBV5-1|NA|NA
CASSLDSAIEAFF
TGCGCCAGCAGCTTGGACAGCGCTATTGAAGCTTTCTTT
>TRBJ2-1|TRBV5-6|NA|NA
CASSQLVGPNNEQFF
TGTGCCAGCAGCCAGCTTGTGGGCCCAAACAATGAGCAGTTCTTC
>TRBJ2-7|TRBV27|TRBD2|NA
CASKTGLAGYYEQYF
TGTGCCAGCAAAACAGGACTAGCGGGATACTACGAGCAGTACTTC
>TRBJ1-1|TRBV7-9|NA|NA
CASSLGRLDRNTEAFF
TGTGCCAGCAGCTTAGGTCGGTTGGACAGGAACACTGAAGCTTTCTTT
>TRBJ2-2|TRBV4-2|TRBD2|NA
CASSQAYKLADTTGELFF
TGTGCCAGCAGCCAGGCTTATAAACTAGCGGATACAACCGGGGAGCTGTTTTTT